The 25 T cell receptor beta chains presented below share a single source sample, sequenced in a study of T cell changes during pregnancy in multiple sclerosis. Generated by immunoSEQ multiplex PCR, the TCRdb table keeps only in-frame clones and is missing some. The data show about 29,000 clones, with approximately 90% seen just once and approximately 6.8% held by the top ten. This material consisted of CD8+ T cells from peripheral blood mononuclear cells, taken after pregnancy. The receptors originated from a female donor with multiple sclerosis, enrolled in a pregnancy study.

This rearrangement joins TRBV28 to TRBJ2-1, with D possibly matching TRBD2 (5 bases). Per germline, CDR1 MDHEN and CDR2 SYDVKM. This CDR3 comprises 14 residues. The germline V and J ends were trimmed by 4 bases and 1 base, with 8 bases remaining between them. The CDR3 region is CASSYRDSYNEQFF. The CDR3 nucleotides read TGTGCCAGCAGTTACCGGGATTCCTACAATGAGCAGTTCTTC.

The chain is built from TRBV27 and TRBJ2-7; a possible D gene is TRBD1 (5 bases). V was pared by 3 bases and J by 3 bases, with 9 bases between. Germline V gives CDR1 MNHEY, CDR2 SMNVEV (reference sequence). The CDR3 contains 13 residues. The CDR3 DNA sequence: TGTGCCAGCAGTTTGGGCAGGGACTACGAGCAGTACTTC. It yields the protein CASSLGRDYEQYF.

The chain combines TRBV10-3 with TRBJ2-7; 7 nucleotides agree with TRBD1. Trimming removed 6 bases from V and 2 bases from J; junction bases left unmatched: 10. In germline, CDR1 is ENHRY, CDR2 SYGVKD. The CDR3 covers 15 residues. CDR3 in amino acids: CAISHDRVLAYEQYF. The CDR3 nucleotides read TGTGCCATCAGCCATGACAGGGTGTTGGCCTACGAGCAGTACTTC.

V gene TRBV4-2 combines with J gene TRBJ2-7; 8 bases agree with TRBD1. Trimming removed 0 bases from V and 1 base from J; junction bases left unmatched: 17. CDR3 length: 20 amino acids. Germline assignment: CDR1 LGHNA and CDR2 YNFKEQ. The CDR3 DNA reads TGTGCCAGCAGCCAAGATCAGGGTGGGGACAGGCCACCCCTATCCTACGAGCAGTACTTC. As protein: CASSQDQGGDRPPLSYEQYF.

The rearrangement joins TRBV5-4 to TRBJ2-1, with D maybe TRBD1 (5 bases). The CDR3 covers 14 residues. Germline V gives CDR1 SGHNT, CDR2 YYREEE (reference sequence). The V end was cut by 3 bases, the J end by 5 bases, with 12 bases between. CDR3 bases: TGTGCCAGCAGCTGGGGTCCAGGGAACAATGAGCAGTTCTTC. Protein: CASSWGPGNNEQFF.

The chain joins TRBV13 to TRBJ2-2; 9 positions agree with TRBD2. The V gene end was trimmed by 10 bases and the J gene end by 0 bases; junction bases not matched to a gene: 12. The germline V gene has CDR1 PRHDT and CDR2 FYEKMQ (reference sequence). CDR3 length: 17 amino acids. The CDR3: CATKDAGGPPNTGELFF. The CDR3, as DNA: TGTGCCACCAAAGATGCGGGAGGGCCCCCGAACACCGGGGAGCTGTTTTTT.

The chain has TRBV5-4 and TRBJ2-7; 11 bases line up with TRBD2. The CDR3 loop spans 14 amino acids. Germline V gene sequence: CDR1 SGHNT, CDR2 YYREEE (reference sequence). J was trimmed by 5 bases and V by 0 bases; bases with no gene match: 1. CDR3 DNA sequence: TGTGCCAGCAGCTTGGAACTAGCGGGAGACGAGCAGTACTTC. Its translation: CASSLELAGDEQYF.

The chain is built from TRBV28 and TRBJ2-5; TRBD1 might be the D (6 bases). This CDR3 is 14 amino acids long. The germline V gene encodes CDR1 MDHEN and CDR2 SYDVKM. V lost 4 bases and J lost 7, with 16 bases in between. The CDR3 nucleotides are TGTGCCAGCAGTTATACAGGGATCGGAGGGACCCAGTACTTC. It specifies CASSYTGIGGTQYF.

This chain connects TRBV7-9 to TRBJ2-7; 7 bases match TRBD2. The CDR3 has 13 amino acids. The germline V gene has CDR1 SEHNR and CDR2 FQNEAQ (reference sequence). Trimming took 4 bases from V and 7 from J; bases not matched to a gene: 7. For the CDR3, the DNA is TGTGCCAGCAGCTCCGGACTAGAAGGTGAGCAGTACTTC. Its translation is CASSSGLEGEQYF.

A single count supports this clone. The chain links TRBV27 to TRBJ2-1, with 7 bases aligning to TRBD2. The CDR3 has 16 residues. V shed 1 base and J 5 bases; nucleotides not matched to a gene: 8. In germline, CDR1 is MNHEY, CDR2 SMNVEV (reference sequence). The CDR3 DNA reads as TGTGCCAGCAGTTTATACGCTAGCGGTTATAACAATGAGCAGTTCTTC. This codes for CASSLYASGYNNEQFF.

The V and J genes are TRBV6-5 and TRBJ2-3, with TRBD2 matching 7 bases. The CDR3 covers 14 residues. V dropped 5 bases and J dropped 6; count of bases not matched to a gene: 8. The germline V gene has CDR1 MNHEY and CDR2 SVGAGI. The DNA of the CDR3 is TGTGCCAGCAGTCGGGGGAGGGATGTGGATACGCAGTATTTT. It specifies CASSRGRDVDTQYF.

This chain links TRBV19 with TRBJ2-3; 8 bases align to TRBD2. V shed 6 bases, J shed 8 bases, and the junction held 13 bases outside the gene matches. The CDR3 length is 15 residues. Per germline, CDR1 LNHDA and CDR2 SQIVND (reference sequence). CDR3 region: CASRVNSGALATQYF. The CDR3 bases are TGTGCCAGTAGGGTGAATAGCGGGGCTCTGGCTACGCAGTATTTT.

This clone was recorded a few times. The chain links TRBV13 to TRBJ2-7; the match to TRBD1 covers 8 bases. CDR3 length: 14 residues. CDR1 is PRHDT, CDR2 FYEKMQ, per germline (reference sequence). V was clipped by 4 bases and J by 5 bases; unmatched bases: 7. The DNA for the CDR3 is TGTGCCAGCAGCTCCGGGGACAGGAGAGACGAGCAGTACTTC. Protein: CASSSGDRRDEQYF.

The V and J genes are TRBV5-4 and TRBJ2-1; TRBD2 agrees at 7 bases. V lost 0 bases to trimming and J lost 3 bases; unmatched junction nucleotides: 9. The CDR3 is 17 amino acids. Germline V gene lookup returns CDR1 SGHNT and CDR2 YYREEE (reference sequence). The DNA for the CDR3 is TGTGCCAGCAGCTTGGGGGTAGCGGGCACCAGCTACAATGAGCAGTTCTTC. Amino acid sequence: CASSLGVAGTSYNEQFF. Using reference TRBV5-4 and TRBJ2-1 for the parts outside the CDR3, the full variable domain is ETGVTQSPTHLIKTRGQQVTLRCSSQSGHNTVSWYQQALGQGPQFIFQYYREEENGRGNFPPRFSGLQFPNYSSELNVNALELDDSALYLCASSLGVAGTSYNEQFFGPGTRLTVL.

This chain uses TRBV7-9 with TRBJ2-1; 12 bases map to TRBD2. Germline trimming cut 1 base from V and 14 bases from J; bases unmatched to any gene: 15. The CDR3 contains 17 residues. Germline CDR1 is SEHNR and CDR2 is FQNEAQ (reference sequence). CDR3 sequence: CASSLVPATSGSLGEFF. CDR3 DNA sequence: TGTGCCAGCAGCTTAGTTCCTGCGACTAGCGGGAGTCTCGGGGAGTTCTTC.

The count of this clone is one. The chain employs TRBV6-1 and TRBJ1-1; D gene ambiguous. The CDR3 extends over 18 amino acids. Germline V gene data show CDR1 as MNHNS and CDR2 as SASEGT. The ends were cut back, 2 bases at V and 1 base at J, with 20 bases in the middle. The CDR3 loop is CASSEYRTGVGWNTEAFF. In DNA, the CDR3 is TGTGCCAGCAGTGAATATCGGACCGGGGTTGGATGGAACACTGAAGCTTTCTTT.

This chain connects TRBV19 to TRBJ1-1, with a possible D match to TRBD1 (6 bases). The V gene lost 4 bases and the J gene lost 5 bases, with 14 bases spanning the gap. This CDR3 is 14 amino acids long. Germline V CDR1 and CDR2: LNHDA, SQIVND (reference sequence). The CDR3 is CASSNNRERTEAFF. CDR3 nucleotide sequence: TGTGCCAGTAGTAACAACAGGGAAAGGACTGAAGCTTTCTTT.

Only a few counts were recorded for this clone. This sequence joins TRBV6-1 and TRBJ1-2, with D possibly being TRBD1 (5 bases). The V end lost 1 base, the J end lost 4 bases, and 13 bases lay between the germline ends. This CDR3 is 15 amino acids long. CDR1 is MNHNS and CDR2 is SASEGT in the germline V gene. The CDR3 DNA reads TGTGCCAGCAGTGAAGGCGGGGACGGGGCCTATGGCTACACCTTC. Translation gives CASSEGGDGAYGYTF.

The chain uses TRBV29-1 and TRBJ2-1; D gene ambiguous. This CDR3 region has 11 residues. Trimming shortened V by 4 bases and J by 6 bases, and 7 bases separated the two germline ends. From germline, CDR1 is SQVTM and CDR2 ANQGSEA. The CDR3 DNA follows: TGCAGCGTTGGTTCTATCAATGAGCAGTTCTTC. The encoded protein is CSVGSINEQFF.

The chain is built from TRBV7-9 and TRBJ2-5, with D unclear. Germline V CDR1 and CDR2: SEHNR, FQNEAQ (reference sequence). V dropped 2 bases and J dropped 9 bases, with 10 bases sitting between them. The CDR3 is 12 residues long. The CDR3 protein is CASSLSYMAQYF. As DNA, the CDR3 is TGTGCCAGCAGCTTATCGTACATGGCCCAGTACTTC.

The V gene is TRBV27, the J gene TRBJ2-3; maybe TRBD1 (5 bases). CDR3 length: 15 residues. Germline-derived CDR1 and CDR2 are MNHEY and SMNVEV (reference sequence). Trimming shortened V by 0 bases and J by 4 bases, and 11 bases separated the two germline ends. The CDR3, as DNA: TGTGCCAGCAGTTTATCGGGGCGAGGACCAGATACGCAGTATTTT. Translating gives CASSLSGRGPDTQYF.

In this sample, this clone turned up once. V gene TRBV18 combines with J gene TRBJ2-1; D ambiguous. Looked up from germline, CDR1 is KGHSH and CDR2 is LQKENI. V gave up 2 bases and J gave up 9 bases, with 17 bases separating them. This CDR3 region has 15 residues. In DNA form, the CDR3 reads TGTGCCAGCTCACCAAACCCGGGTCCTTACTTTGAGCAGTTCTTC. This translates into CASSPNPGPYFEQFF.

The chain recombines TRBV27 with TRBJ1-2; D gene ambiguous. Per the germline V gene, CDR1 is MNHEY and CDR2 is SMNVEV (reference sequence). Trimming left V 5 bases short and J 6 bases short, with 16 bases between. This CDR3 region has 14 residues. The CDR3 is CASSEGLSGDGYTF. The CDR3 coding sequence is TGTGCCAGCAGTGAGGGTTTGAGTGGTGATGGCTACACCTTC.

This clone was detected once. V usage is TRBV7-9 and J usage is TRBJ2-5; 10 bases map to TRBD2. With V trimmed by 5 bases and J by 4 bases, 7 bases remained unmatched. Germline loops: CDR1 SEHNR, CDR2 FQNEAQ (reference sequence). This CDR3 has 15 residues. CDR3 loop: CASSPVASGRETQYF. The CDR3 DNA reads TGTGCCAGCAGCCCCGTCGCTAGCGGGAGAGAGACCCAGTACTTC.

The chain links TRBV11-2 to TRBJ1-1, with D perhaps matching TRBD1 (5 bases). This CDR3 contains 14 residues. Deletions cut 2 bases from V and 4 bases from J, with 11 bases between. CDR1 is SGHAT, CDR2 FQNNGV, per germline. In DNA, the CDR3 is TGTGCCAGCAGCTTACAGGGTGGTGGCACTGAAGCTTTCTTT. Its translation: CASSLQGGGTEAFF.